The clone carrying this T cell receptor (beta chain) was recorded only once. The V gene's germline CDR1 is MNHNY and CDR2 SVGAGI (reference sequence). The CDR3 covers 14 residues. V was clipped by 4 bases and J by 6 bases; unmatched bases: 3. Here immunoSEQ multiplex PCR was the method, and the copy in TCRdb shows in-frame clones only, minus some. In the table there are tens of thousands of clones, 85% to 90% of which are singletons. This specimen belongs to a study of blood T cell repertoires in COVID-19. Study details: Nucleic acid was either cDNA or gDNA, and it came from T cells, B-cell-depleted T cells, or PBMCs.

Material for sequencing was peripheral blood. This sequence was found in a woman between 65 and 79 years old with acute or convalescent COVID-19. The rearrangement joins TRBV6-6 to TRBJ1-5; 10 bases match TRBD1. For the CDR3, the DNA is TGTGCCAGCAGTTTGACAGGGGGCTTTCAGCCCCAGCATTTT. Protein product: CASSLTGGFQPQHF.